This T cell receptor beta chain was documented in a study of blood T cell repertoires in COVID-19. Study-level information: The United States, Italy and Spain supplied acute and convalescent COVID-19 samples. T cells, B-cell-depleted T cells, or PBMCs supplied cDNA or gDNA.

V shed 7 bases and J shed 1 base, with 12 bases lying between them. The CDR3 totals 14 residues. In germline, CDR1 is SGHAT, CDR2 FQNNGV. Some clones are missing from TCRdb's copy, which holds only in-frame ones; the method was immunoSEQ multiplex PCR. The table shows approximately 170,000 clones, with 83% occurring only once. Individuals drawn from 20 to 25 US areas were about 18 to 90 years old. Before being deemed recovered, Cohort 3 donors had two negative PCRs, clearance, or symptom resolution. Sequenced sample: PBMCs or T cells enriched from blood (not recorded which). This sequence joins TRBV11-2 and TRBJ2-3, with D perhaps TRBD2 (6 bases). The sequence derives from a woman aged 45-60 years who had recovered from COVID-19. CDR3 region: CASTQRRGTDTQYF. The DNA of the CDR3 is TGTGCCAGCACTCAGCGGAGGGGCACAGATACGCAGTATTTT.